The 13 T cell receptor beta chains given below trace back to one sample, sequenced in a study of blood T cells in healthy people across ages. A sample-barcoded 5' primer and a J-beta primer mix were used in a second PCR of roughly 7 to 11 cycles. TCRdb called the 5' RACE reads again in MiXCR, with one record for every CDR3 protein. The table includes 350,000 to 450,000 distinct CDR3 sequences, 52% detected once. Source material: blood. Every receptor here comes from a man aged 55 to 69 in good health.

The rearrangement joins TRBV6-6 to TRBJ2-7; D might be TRBD2 (6 bases). V lost 6 bases and J lost 5, with 20 bases in between. Germline CDR1 is MNHNY and CDR2 is SVGAGI (reference sequence). This CDR3 comprises 15 residues. CDR3 nucleotides: TGTGCCAGCAGCCAGTGGGCCGGAGGGTGGAACGAGCAGTACTTC. Encoded protein: CASSQWAGGWNEQYF.

Only a few counts were recorded for this clonotype. This chain uses TRBV6-4 with TRBJ2-2; 8 bases are a match to TRBD1. This CDR3 is 15 amino acids long. Germline V CDR1 and CDR2: MRHNA, SNTAGT. The ends lost 3 bases at V and 3 bases at J; junction bases unmatched: 3. The CDR3: CASSEGQGDTGELFF. CDR3 bases: TGTGCCAGCAGTGAAGGACAGGGTGACACCGGGGAGCTGTTTTTT.

This clonotype was counted between two and nine times. This chain connects TRBV20-1 to TRBJ2-3, with 8 positions matching TRBD2. CDR3 length: 14 amino acids. V dropped 6 bases and J dropped 5; count of bases not matched to a gene: 10. CDR1 is DFQATT and CDR2 is SNEGSKA in the germline V gene (reference sequence). CDR3 bases: TGCAGTGCGGAACTTAGCGGGATGGGAGATACGCAGTATTTT. Protein sequence: CSAELSGMGDTQYF.

This clonotype appeared a single time. The chain links TRBV5-4 to TRBJ2-5; D may correspond to TRBD1 or TRBD2 (5 bases each). The tail of the sequence fits TRBJ2-7 better, so the J call may be wrong. Germline V gives CDR1 SGHNT, CDR2 YYREEE (reference sequence). The CDR3 consists of 14 residues. DNA for the CDR3: TGTGCCAGCAGCTCCGGGGCGGCCCAATACGAGCAGTACTTC. Amino acid sequence: CASSSGAAQYEQYF.

The chain uses TRBV7-9 and TRBJ2-1, with a weak D call TRBD2 (5 bases). Germline lookup yields CDR1 SEHNR and CDR2 FQNEAQ (reference sequence). The CDR3 runs to 19 residues. V gave up 5 bases and J gave up 0 bases, with 23 bases separating them. The CDR3 DNA reads as TGTGCCAGCAGCCTAGGAGAGGGAGCCAGCGTCAGCTCCTACAATGAGCAGTTCTTC. It specifies CASSLGEGASVSSYNEQFF.

The rearrangement joins TRBV29-1 to TRBJ2-7, with 7 nucleotides matching TRBD2. Germline CDR1 SQVTM, CDR2 ANQGSEA. The CDR3 length is 13 residues. V shed 6 bases, J shed 0 bases, and the junction held 5 bases outside the gene matches. The DNA for the CDR3 is TGCAGCGTCGCGCGGGGGAGCTCCTACGAGCAGTACTTC. It codes for CSVARGSSYEQYF.

This clonotype showed up just a few times. One base away lies a much larger clone, so this may be a sequencing read error. This sequence joins TRBV7-2 and TRBJ2-7, with TRBD1 matching over 9 bases. Germline V gene lookup returns CDR1 SGHTA and CDR2 FQGNSA. The CDR3 spans 14 residues. Trimming cost V 5 bases and J 0 bases; bases outside gene matches: 2. CDR3 nucleotide sequence: TGTGCCAGCAGCGTGACAGGGGGCTCCTACGAGCAGTACTTC. It codes for CASSVTGGSYEQYF.

This clonotype was seen a single time. The CDR3 DNA reads TGTGCCAGCAGTCCCGAAGCGGGAACCGAGCAGTACTTC. It is translated as CASSPEAGTEQYF. The chain has TRBV2 and TRBJ2-5, with 7 bases fitting TRBD2. The J call is doubtful: the DNA matches TRBJ2-7 better. The germline CDR1 and CDR2 sequences are SNHLY and FYNNEI. CDR3 length: 13 amino acids.

This clonotype was found once. The V and J genes are TRBV27 and TRBJ2-3; a weak D match, TRBD2 (5 bases). With 5 bases removed from V and 6 bases from J, the gap between germline ends came to 18 bases. The CDR3 contains 15 residues. Germline-derived CDR1 and CDR2 are MNHEY and SMNVEV (reference sequence). CDR3 in amino acids: CASSIARAVPDTQYF. CDR3 DNA: TGTGCCAGCAGTATAGCGAGGGCCGTCCCGGATACGCAGTATTTT.

This sequence joins TRBV6-1 and TRBJ2-3, with 7 bases lining up with TRBD2. With V trimmed by 8 bases and J by 4 bases, 15 bases remained unmatched. The CDR3 is made up of 16 amino acids. Germline values: CDR1 MNHNS, CDR2 SASEGT. As DNA, the CDR3 is TGTGCCAGCGGAGAGAGGAGGAGGGCGGGGGCAGATACGCAGTATTTT. This encodes CASGERRRAGADTQYF.

On this clonotype: A read error may explain this, as a much larger clone is one base away. V usage is TRBV27 and J usage is TRBJ1-2; D gene ambiguous. The CDR3 is made up of 15 amino acids. Germline V gene data show CDR1 as MNHEY and CDR2 as SMNVEV (reference sequence). The CDR3: CASSAVPNRGYVYTF. As DNA, the CDR3 is TGTGCCAGCAGTGCCGTCCCCAACAGAGGCTATGTCTACACCTTC.

Only a few counts were recorded for this clonotype. V gene TRBV5-5 combines with J gene TRBJ2-1; D remains unclear. The germline CDR1 and CDR2 sequences are SGHKS and YYEKEE (reference sequence). Trimming cost V 2 bases and J 5 bases, with 17 bases left between them. The CDR3 sequence is 16 residues long. This chain's CDR3 is CASSFRRAGRDNEQFF. CDR3 in DNA: TGTGCCAGCAGCTTTAGAAGGGCTGGGCGAGACAATGAGCAGTTCTTC.

A word on this clonotype: A read error may be the cause here, since a much bigger clone is one base away. V and J are TRBV20-1 and TRBJ2-4, with D hard to call. In germline, CDR1 is DFQATT, CDR2 SNEGSKA (reference sequence). This CDR3 comprises 13 residues. CDR3 DNA sequence: TGCAGTGCTGGAGACGTAGCCAAAAACATTCAGTACTTC. It is translated as CSAGDVAKNIQYF.